The 2 T cell receptor beta chains below all came from one sample that was sequenced in a study of blood T cell repertoires in COVID-19. Sequencing used immunoSEQ multiplex PCR; TCRdb keeps in-frame clones, though not all of them. Here the sample spans a few hundred thousand clones, 65% to 90% being singletons. Sample: peripheral blood. The origin of the receptors is a woman aged 70-85 years with COVID-19, enrolled during active disease.

This rearrangement joins TRBV6-5 to TRBJ1-1; 9 bases match TRBD1. Trimming took 4 bases from V and 5 from J; bases not matched to a gene: 5. CDR3 size: 14 residues. Germline CDR1 and CDR2: MNHEY and SVGAGI. CDR3 nucleotides: TGTGCCAGCAGTTCACGACAGGGGGTGACTGAAGCTTTCTTT. Residues: CASSSRQGVTEAFF.

The chain employs TRBV11-3 and TRBJ2-5; D possibly corresponds to TRBD2 (6 bases). CDR1 is SGHNT, CDR2 YENEEA, per germline. The V gene lost 5 bases and the J gene lost 5 bases, with 18 bases spanning the gap. The CDR3 runs to 15 residues. The CDR3 region is CASSRSRGIGETQYF. In DNA form, the CDR3 reads TGTGCCAGCAGCCGCTCACGGGGGATTGGGGAGACCCAGTACTTC.